The T cell receptor (beta chain) described here comes from a study of T-cell memory formation after mild COVID-19. Study-level findings and limits: Whereas later expanders leaned CD4+, clones contracting day 15 to 85 showed a balanced CD4/CD8 makeup.

Trimming removed 2 bases from V and 2 bases from J, with 8 bases in between. CDR3 length: 14 amino acids. Per the germline V gene, CDR1 is MNHNY and CDR2 is SVGAGI (reference sequence). Employing constant-segment primers, 5'RACE generated TCR alpha and TCR beta cDNA libraries bearing sample barcodes and UMIs. TCRdb analysed the 5' RACE reads with MiXCR anew, one entry per CDR3 protein. The repertoire includes around 200,000 distinct CDR3 sequences, about 10% of them detected once, and 2.5% to 3.5% sits in the top ten. Remarks on this clonotype: The target antigen is unknown.

The V and J genes are TRBV6-6 and TRBJ2-3; no clear D. The receptor's source is a man between 18 and 35 years old who had mild COVID-19 (a few samples of this study predate the infection). Cell type and time point are not known. Sequenced: PBMCs or a T cell subset sorted from them (not recorded which). DNA of the CDR3: TGTGCCAGCAGTTACCTTTCTCTCACAGATACGCAGTATTTT. Its translation is CASSYLSLTDTQYF.